Included here is one TCR beta chain sequence, with context. These data originate in a study of cytomegalovirus exposure and HLA in healthy donors. Germline V gene lookup returns CDR1 SEHNR and CDR2 FQNEAQ (reference sequence). The CDR3 covers 16 residues. The V segment lost 3 bases and the J segment 2 bases; nucleotides outside the gene matches: 6. The PCR had 60 Vbeta and 13 Jbeta primers. TCRdb's table, derived via immunoSEQ multiplex PCR, lists solely in-frame clones and lacks some. The repertoire consists of about 160,000 clones, with 85% occurring once and the leading ten covering 1%. The rearrangement links TRBV7-9 to TRBJ1-5, with 8 bases lining up with TRBD1. The TCR originated in a boy between 2 and 10 years old in good health and CMV-seronegative. Sequencing was done on a sample of PBMCs. The CDR3 protein is CASSFLGQGRNQPQHF. In DNA form, the CDR3 reads TGTGCCAGCAGCTTCCTAGGACAGGGACGCAATCAGCCCCAGCATTTT. Variable domain in full (rest from reference TRBV7-9 and TRBJ1-5): DTGVSQNPRHKITKRGQNVTFRCDPISEHNRLYWYRQTLGQGPEFLTYFQNEAQLEKSRLLSDRFSAERPKGSFSTLEIQRTEQGDSAMYLCASSFLGQGRNQPQHFGDGTRLSIL.